The subject of this entry is one TCR beta chain. Its antigen is still unknown. The entry originates in a study of cytomegalovirus exposure and HLA in healthy donors. The CDR3 has 11 residues. The germline V gene encodes CDR1 SGHAT and CDR2 FQNNGV. Deletions cut 5 bases from V and 7 bases from J, with 6 bases between. 60 Vbeta and 13 Jbeta primers were used in PCR. Only in-frame clones appear in the TCRdb table, and some are missing; sequencing was by immunoSEQ multiplex PCR. The sample records around 150,000 clones, over 80% being singletons. General study results and limits: In an earlier analysis, most TCR beta V segments were productive about 87% or about 30% of the time. In a later analysis, HLA-C alleles had the fewest associated TCRs, DRB1 alleles the most.

The sample comprised PBMCs. The rearrangement joins TRBV11-2 to TRBJ2-1; no clear D gene. The origin of this receptor is a girl aged 10-17 years in good health and CMV-seropositive. CDR3 residues: CASSEHNEQFF. The CDR3 coding sequence is TGTGCCAGCAGCGAGCATAATGAGCAGTTCTTC. Variable domain in full (rest from reference TRBV11-2 and TRBJ2-1): EAGVAQSPRYKIIEKRQSVAFWCNPISGHATLYWYQQILGQGPKLLIQFQNNGVVDDSQLPKDRFSAERLKGVDSTLKIQPAKLEDSAVYLCASSEHNEQFFGPGTRLTVL.